This T cell receptor (beta chain) originates from a study of PD-1 blockade in classical Hodgkin lymphoma. This table comes from immunoSEQ multiplex PCR, and its TCRdb copy is limited to in-frame clones, with some not included. Among some 100,000 clones listed, roughly 92% were seen once. Germline V CDR1 and CDR2: SSHAT, FNYEAQ (reference sequence). The CDR3 is made up of 15 amino acids. Germline trimming cut 5 bases from V and 2 bases from J; bases unmatched to any gene: 7. Following autologous stem cell transplantation, relapse occurred in every patient, and exposure to brentuximab vedotin varied. The source is a human donor with classical Hodgkin lymphoma. Source: peripheral blood mononuclear cells (PBMCs), taken at baseline. The V call is TRBV7-7, the J call TRBJ2-3; 7 nucleotides line up with TRBD2. Here the CDR3 reads CASSVSSGTTDTQYF. Here the CDR3 DNA reads TGTGCCAGCAGCGTATCTAGCGGAACCACAGATACGCAGTATTTT.